Below, 29 T cell receptor beta chains from the same sample are listed, as sequenced in a study of OX40 agonist ivuxolimab in advanced cancers. The assay was immunoSEQ multiplex PCR, and TCRdb's table has in-frame clones only and misses some. The repertoire holds about 99,000 clones, with roughly 94% as singletons. The starting material was CD4+ or CD8+ T cells sorted from blood, obtained in a trial of the OX40 agonist ivuxolimab. All receptors come from an adult with an advanced solid tumor such as melanoma, head and neck, liver or kidney cancer.

The chain recombines TRBV6-4 with TRBJ1-1; no definite D call. CDR1 is MRHNA and CDR2 is SNTAGT in the germline V gene. V was shortened by 2 bases and J by 1 base, with 8 bases between the two germline ends. CDR3 length equals 14 residues. CDR3 nucleotide sequence: TGTGCCAGCAGTGACCCGGGTGAGAACACTGAAGCTTTCTTT. The encoded protein is CASSDPGENTEAFF.

The rearrangement uses TRBV19 and TRBJ1-2, with D hard to call. This CDR3 is 15 amino acids long. V lost 4 bases to trimming and J lost 6 bases, with 18 bases between them. Germline assignment: CDR1 LNHDA and CDR2 SQIVND (reference sequence). CDR3 sequence (DNA): TGTGCCAGTAGTAACCCCTCGGGAGGGTCGGATGGCTACACCTTC. This gives the protein CASSNPSGGSDGYTF.

The chain uses TRBV10-3 and TRBJ1-5; D is possibly TRBD1 (5 bases). This CDR3 region has 14 residues. V lost 4 bases and J lost 5, with 12 bases in between. Germline-derived CDR1 and CDR2 are ENHRY and SYGVKD. The CDR3 spells CAISGELGDQPQHF. The CDR3 nucleotides read TGTGCCATCAGTGGAGAGCTGGGGGATCAGCCCCAGCATTTT.

The table lists this clone with a count of one. The chain is built from TRBV6-6 and TRBJ2-5, with 8 bases matching TRBD2. Germline values: CDR1 MNHNY, CDR2 SVGAGI (reference sequence). J was trimmed by 6 bases and V by 5 bases; bases with no gene match: 11. This CDR3 has 15 residues. CDR3 in amino acids: CASSRMGLVSQTQYF. The DNA for the CDR3 is TGTGCCAGCAGTCGAATGGGACTAGTTAGTCAGACCCAGTACTTC.

V and J are TRBV2 and TRBJ2-5; 7 bases are a match to TRBD1. The CDR3 spans 13 residues. The germline gives CDR1 SNHLY, CDR2 FYNNEI. The ends lost 6 bases at V and 6 bases at J; junction bases unmatched: 7. CDR3 region: CASRKDREQTQYF. The CDR3 nucleotides are TGTGCCAGCAGGAAAGACAGGGAACAGACCCAGTACTTC.

The chain recombines TRBV29-1 with TRBJ2-1; 11 bases align to TRBD2. V shed 7 bases and J 4 bases; nucleotides not matched to a gene: 3. The CDR3 length is 13 residues. From germline, CDR1 is SQVTM and CDR2 ANQGSEA. The CDR3 sequence: CSAASGGYNEQFF. CDR3 DNA sequence: TGCAGCGCCGCTAGCGGGGGGTACAATGAGCAGTTCTTC.

The chain combines TRBV19 with TRBJ1-2, with D possibly being TRBD1 (5 bases). The CDR3 consists of 14 residues. Looked up from germline, CDR1 is LNHDA and CDR2 is SQIVND (reference sequence). The V end lost 1 base, the J end lost 4 bases, and 10 bases lay between the germline ends. CDR3 sequence reads: CASSIGPGLYGYTF. As DNA, the CDR3 is TGTGCCAGTAGTATAGGACCGGGACTCTATGGCTACACCTTC. Variable domain in full (rest from reference TRBV19 and TRBJ1-2): DGGITQSPKYLFRKEGQNVTLSCEQNLNHDAMYWYRQDPGQGLRLIYYSQIVNDFQKGDIAEGYSVSREKKESFPLTVTSAQKNPTAFYLCASSIGPGLYGYTFGSGTRLTVV.

The rearrangement uses TRBV9 and TRBJ1-2; a weak D match, TRBD1 (5 bases). Trimming removed 0 bases from V and 5 bases from J, with 17 bases in between. The germline CDR1 and CDR2 sequences are SGDLS and YYNGEE. CDR3 length equals 16 residues. The CDR3 region has the DNA TGTGCCAGCAGCGTAGAGGGGCAGGGAGCGAAATATGGCTACACCTTC. Translated: CASSVEGQGAKYGYTF.

V is TRBV6-4 and J is TRBJ1-1; the D is unclear. This CDR3 comprises 13 residues. V lost 6 bases and J 0 bases, leaving 8 bases between the germline ends. Germline CDR1 reads MRHNA; CDR2 reads SNTAGT. CDR3 in amino acids: CASSRNLNTEAFF. As DNA, the CDR3 is TGTGCCAGCAGCCGGAACTTGAACACTGAAGCTTTCTTT.

The J gene is TRBJ2-7, the V gene TRBV11-3; perhaps TRBD2 as D (5 bases). Looked up from germline, CDR1 is SGHNT and CDR2 is YENEEA. The CDR3 has 14 amino acids. Trimming cost V 4 bases and J 0 bases, with 10 bases left between them. The CDR3 loop is CASSSTRDSYEQYF. CDR3 nucleotides: TGTGCCAGCAGCTCCACCCGGGACTCCTACGAGCAGTACTTC.

The chain recombines TRBV9 with TRBJ1-6; weak D call: TRBD1 (5 bases). The V and J ends lost 0 bases and 10 bases respectively, with 14 bases between them. Germline V gene lookup returns CDR1 SGDLS and CDR2 YYNGEE. This CDR3 comprises 15 residues. The CDR3 reads CASSVVGGLGSPLHF. In DNA form, the CDR3 reads TGTGCCAGCAGCGTAGTGGGGGGGTTGGGGTCACCCCTCCACTTT.

This clone appeared a single time. The J gene is TRBJ2-2, the V gene TRBV19, with 7 bases matching TRBD1. The V and J ends lost 4 bases and 5 bases, in that order; junction bases with no gene match: 1. The germline V gene has CDR1 LNHDA and CDR2 SQIVND (reference sequence). CDR3 length: 13 residues. The DNA for the CDR3 is TGTGCCAGTAGTACACAGGGGACCGGGGAGCTGTTTTTT. The encoded protein is CASSTQGTGELFF.

This rearrangement joins TRBV6-6 to TRBJ2-2, with TRBD1 identical over 12 bases. This CDR3 comprises 16 residues. Germline-derived CDR1 and CDR2 are MNHNY and SVGAGI (reference sequence). Trimming took 2 bases from V and 6 from J; bases not matched to a gene: 4. The DNA of the CDR3 is TGTGCCAGCAGTTACAGGGGACAGGGGGCGCCCGGGGAGCTGTTTTTT. Its translation is CASSYRGQGAPGELFF.

The chain links TRBV5-1 to TRBJ2-3; TRBD1 is a possible D gene (6 bases). Per germline, CDR1 SGHRS and CDR2 YFSETQ. Trimming took 7 bases from V and 2 from J, leaving 14 bases between them. This CDR3 is 14 amino acids long. The CDR3 DNA reads as TGCGCCAGCCGACAGGCGCCTTTCACAGATACGCAGTATTTT. Its protein product is CASRQAPFTDTQYF.

This clone showed up just a few times. The CDR3 spells CASSWKQPQHF. The CDR3 DNA reads as TGTGCCAGCAGTTGGAAGCAGCCCCAGCATTTT. J is TRBJ1-5 and V is TRBV28, with no clear D. This CDR3 has 11 residues. With 4 bases removed from V and 7 bases from J, the gap between germline ends came to 5 bases. CDR1 and CDR2 from the germline V gene are MDHEN and SYDVKM.

This clone was counted once. This chain links TRBV28 with TRBJ1-3, with TRBD1 matching 7 bases. Germline CDR1 and CDR2: MDHEN and SYDVKM. V was pared by 4 bases and J by 2 bases, with 8 bases of the junction left unmatched. CDR3 length: 16 residues. The CDR3 nucleotides read TGTGCCAGCAGTTGGGGAACAGGGGCTCCTGGAAACACCATATATTTT. Its protein product is CASSWGTGAPGNTIYF.

The V gene is TRBV5-6, the J gene TRBJ1-1; D remains ambiguous. The CDR3 is 14 amino acids. V was clipped by 2 bases and J by 2 bases, with 10 bases between them. Germline lookup yields CDR1 SGHDT and CDR2 YYEEEE. The CDR3 protein is CASSFGHPNTEAFF. For the CDR3, the DNA is TGTGCCAGCAGCTTTGGCCACCCCAACACTGAAGCTTTCTTT.

The chain joins TRBV18 to TRBJ2-3, with TRBD2 matching over 7 bases. The CDR3 runs to 15 residues. V dropped 3 bases and J dropped 3; count of bases not matched to a gene: 6. Germline V gene lookup returns CDR1 KGHSH and CDR2 LQKENI. The CDR3, as DNA: TGTGCCAGCTCACCTTGGGGCGGGAGAACAGATACGCAGTATTTT. It encodes CASSPWGGRTDTQYF.

This clone appeared a single time. The chain is built from TRBV5-4 and TRBJ2-5, with 7 nucleotides matching TRBD1. The J call may be in error: the DNA end matches TRBJ2-7 better. Germline CDR1 is SGHNT and CDR2 is YYREEE (reference sequence). This CDR3 has 13 residues. As DNA, the CDR3 is TGTGCCAGCAGCCCGCGACAGGGCGGCGAGCAGTACTTC. It encodes CASSPRQGGEQYF.

The V and J genes are TRBV5-6 and TRBJ2-3; D remains unclear. Germline CDR1 is SGHDT and CDR2 is YYEEEE. Trimming pared 3 bases from V and 1 base from J, leaving 6 bases between. This CDR3 region has 13 residues. The CDR3 here is CASSWAGTDTQYF. CDR3 in DNA: TGTGCCAGCAGCTGGGCGGGCACAGATACGCAGTATTTT.

The chain employs TRBV10-3 and TRBJ1-1; tentatively, D is TRBD1 (6 bases). Between the trimmed V and J ends, which lost 10 bases and 5 bases, there was a span of 17 bases. There are 13 residues in the CDR3. The germline V gene has CDR1 ENHRY and CDR2 SYGVKD. The CDR3 region has the DNA TGTGCCACGGGGGCCGAACGGGGGACTGAAGCTTTCTTT. Its translation is CATGAERGTEAFF.

This rearrangement joins TRBV5-5 to TRBJ1-2; TRBD1 might be the D (5 bases). V was cut by 1 base and J by 3 bases, with 16 bases left in between. In germline, CDR1 is SGHKS, CDR2 YYEKEE (reference sequence). The CDR3 consists of 16 residues. This chain's CDR3 is CASSLLRSQGDYGYTF. The CDR3 bases are TGTGCCAGCAGCTTGCTAAGGAGTCAAGGGGACTATGGCTACACCTTC.

The chain links TRBV2 to TRBJ2-7; the match to TRBD2 covers 8 bases. The V segment lost 7 bases and the J segment 4 bases; nucleotides outside the gene matches: 12. The CDR3 is 15 residues long. CDR1 SNHLY and CDR2 FYNNEI come from the germline V gene. The CDR3 here is CASNEGPREGYEQYF. CDR3 coding DNA: TGTGCCAGCAACGAGGGTCCCCGGGAGGGATACGAGCAGTACTTC. The variable domain in full, with the rest retrieved from reference TRBV2 and TRBJ2-7, is EPEVTQTPSHQVTQMGQEVILRCVPISNHLYFYWYRQILGQKVEFLVSFYNNEISEKSEIFDDQFSVERPDGSNFTLKIRSTKLEDSAMYFCASNEGPREGYEQYFGPGTRLTVT.

The CDR3 spells CASKVSGANVLTF. The CDR3, as DNA: TGCGCCAGCAAGGTCTCTGGGGCCAACGTCCTGACTTTC. V usage is TRBV5-1 and J usage is TRBJ2-6, with D uncertain. Germline assignment: CDR1 SGHRS and CDR2 YFSETQ. This CDR3 has 13 amino acids. V was shortened by 6 bases and J by 0 bases, with 4 bases between the two germline ends.

This chain links TRBV6-6 with TRBJ2-7, with D tentatively TRBD1 or TRBD2 (5 bases each). Trimming removed 5 bases from V and 0 bases from J, with 11 bases in between. There are 14 residues in the CDR3. Looked up from germline, CDR1 is MNHNY and CDR2 is SVGAGI (reference sequence). CDR3 sequence: CASSTGLTSYEQYF. In nucleotides, the CDR3 is TGTGCCAGCAGTACGGGGCTTACCTCCTACGAGCAGTACTTC.

CDR3: CASASPIGIGTEAFF. In nucleotides, the CDR3 is TGTGCCAGCGCTTCCCCGATAGGGATAGGCACTGAAGCTTTCTTT. The chain is built from TRBV11-1 and TRBJ1-1, with D unresolved. Germline V gene lookup returns CDR1 SGHAT and CDR2 FQDESV (reference sequence). Trimming shortened V by 8 bases and J by 4 bases, and 20 bases separated the two germline ends. This CDR3 is 15 amino acids long.

The V call is TRBV27, the J call TRBJ1-2; 7 bases are shared with TRBD1. The V and J ends lost 5 bases and 8 bases, in that order; junction bases with no gene match: 11. Germline V gene sequence: CDR1 MNHEY, CDR2 SMNVEV (reference sequence). The CDR3 is 14 residues long. The CDR3 sequence: CASSPDRAYAGYTF. The CDR3 DNA follows: TGTGCCAGCAGTCCAGACAGGGCCTATGCGGGCTACACCTTC.

The J gene is TRBJ2-5, the V gene TRBV7-6; D gene uncertain. This CDR3 spans 10 amino acids. V lost 3 bases to trimming and J lost 5 bases, with 1 base between them. CDR1 is SGHVS, CDR2 FNYEAQ, per germline. CDR3 sequence (DNA): TGTGCCAGCAGCTTGGAGACCCAGTACTTC. This encodes CASSLETQYF.

This clone was detected only a few times. V and J are TRBV9 and TRBJ1-1, with D unresolved. V lost 1 base and J 0 bases, leaving 7 bases between the germline ends. The CDR3 totals 14 residues. Germline V gene sequence: CDR1 SGDLS, CDR2 YYNGEE. This chain's CDR3 is CASSVHTLNTEAFF. The CDR3 DNA reads as TGTGCCAGCAGCGTACACACACTGAACACTGAAGCTTTCTTT.